One sample yielded the 15 T cell receptor beta chains listed below, sequenced in a study of regulatory T cells in long-lasting Graves disease. Through Arm-PCR of CDR3 regions and iRepertoire HTBI primers, TCR beta libraries were built. Using its own MiXCR run on the multiplex PCR reads, TCRdb lists one record per CDR3 protein. The sample contains fewer than 400,000 distinct CDR3 sequences, less than 25% of which appear only once. Time point noted: persistent/refractory GD, antithyroid drugs over 5 years with positive TRAb. Isolated PBMC RNA provided the starting material for the TCR library. This specimen consisted of peripheral blood mononuclear cells (PBMCs), obtained when the disease was refractory, from a patient treated with antithyroid drugs. The origin of the receptors is a female donor with Graves disease.

This clonotype appeared many times. The chain combines TRBV6-2 or TRBV6-3 with TRBJ2-7; D gene uncertain. The CDR3 totals 12 residues. The germline CDR1 and CDR2 sequences are MNHEY and SVGEGT. V was pared by 1 base and J by 4 bases, with 5 bases between. The CDR3 reads CASSYWGYEQYF. In DNA form, the CDR3 reads TGTGCCAGCAGTTACTGGGGTTACGAGCAGTACTTC.

This clonotype has ten or more counts. The rearrangement joins TRBV2 to TRBJ1-5; 7 bases fit TRBD1. This CDR3 has 15 amino acids. Per germline, CDR1 SNHLY and CDR2 FYNNEI. The V and J ends lost 5 bases and 0 bases, in that order; junction bases with no gene match: 4. The CDR3 DNA sequence: TGTGCCAGCAGTACAAACAGGGGTAGCAATCAGCCCCAGCATTTT. Translated: CASSTNRGSNQPQHF.

This clonotype was counted once. One end of the junction does not line up with germline, which may come from a read error. The J gene is TRBJ1-3, the V gene TRBV14; TRBD1 aligns across 7 bases. Germline-derived CDR1 and CDR2 are SGHDN and FVKESK. This CDR3 contains 15 residues. The CDR3 protein is CASSHAQGRGNTLYF. The CDR3 DNA reads TGTGCCAGCAGCCACGCACAGGGGCGCGGAAACACCTTATATTTT.

The chain joins TRBV9 to TRBJ2-2, with unresolved D. This CDR3 is built from 14 residues. The germline V gene encodes CDR1 SGDLS and CDR2 YYNGEE. V was shortened by 0 bases and J by 4 bases, with 7 bases between the two germline ends. The CDR3 region is CASSVGGSTGELFF. The CDR3 DNA reads as TGTGCCAGCAGCGTAGGGGGTAGCACCGGGGAGCTGTTTTTT.

Details on this clonotype: Germline is not matched at one junction end, which may reflect a read error. The J gene is TRBJ1-5, the V gene TRBV20-1; 7 bases agree with TRBD1. The CDR3 has 15 amino acids. Looked up from germline, CDR1 is DFQATT and CDR2 is SNEGSKA (reference sequence). CDR3 sequence reads: CSARPQGVGNQPQHF. The CDR3, as DNA: TGCAGTGCTAGACCCCAGGGGGTTGGCAATCAGCCTCAGCATTTT.

This clonotype was detected only a few times. The junction does not match germline at one end; this may be a read error. The chain links TRBV12-3 or TRBV12-4 to TRBJ2-2; tentative D call: TRBD2 (6 bases). This CDR3 is built from 15 residues. The CDR3 reads CASRRDWPNTGGLFF. The CDR3 region has the DNA TGTGCCAGCCGCAGGGATTGGCCGAACACCGGGGGGCTGTTTTTT.

The chain joins TRBV18 to TRBJ1-1; a weak D match, TRBD1 (5 bases). The CDR3 runs 15 residues. Between the trimmed V and J ends, which lost 0 bases and 3 bases, there was a span of 11 bases. Germline loops: CDR1 KGHSH, CDR2 LQKENI. The CDR3 DNA sequence: TGTGCCAGCTCACCACCAAGGGGCGATCACACTGAAGCTTTCTTT. Translated, it gives CASSPPRGDHTEAFF.

Comments on this clonotype: This may be a read error: a much more frequent sequence differs by one nucleotide. The rearrangement links TRBV3-1 to TRBJ2-7, with D perhaps being TRBD1 or TRBD2 (6 bases each). Germline V gene lookup returns CDR1 LGHDT and CDR2 YNNKEL (reference sequence). The CDR3 is 14 residues long. V shed 4 bases and J shed 6 bases, with 16 bases lying between them. The CDR3: CASSLRDGGCEQYF. For the CDR3, the DNA is TGTGCCAGCAGCCTCCGAGACGGGGGCTGCGAGCAGTACTTC.

The table lists this clonotype with a few counts. A read error may explain this, as a much larger clone is one base away. This chain connects TRBV7-2 to TRBJ2-7, with a possible D match to TRBD2 (7 bases). There are 15 residues in the CDR3. The germline V gene encodes CDR1 SGHTA and CDR2 FQGNSA. Trimming shortened V by 4 bases and J by 0 bases, and 13 bases separated the two germline ends. CDR3 residues: CASSWGGLDSYEQYF. In DNA, the CDR3 is TGTGCCAGCAGCTGGGGGGGCCTTGACTCCTACGAGCAGTACTTC.

This chain connects TRBV11-2 to TRBJ2-2, with D perhaps TRBD1 or TRBD2 (5 bases each). The CDR3 is 18 amino acids. Trimming took off 3 bases at V and 1 base at J, with 18 bases between the two ends. Germline V gives CDR1 SGHAT, CDR2 FQNNGV. The CDR3 loop reads CASSFPGEGRVNTGELFF. DNA of the CDR3: TGTGCCAGCAGCTTTCCCGGAGAGGGGCGGGTGAACACCGGGGAGCTGTTTTTT. Complete variable domain (other parts from reference TRBV11-2 and TRBJ2-2): EAGVAQSPRYKIIEKRQSVAFWCNPISGHATLYWYQQILGQGPKLLIQFQNNGVVDDSQLPKDRFSAERLKGVDSTLKIQPAKLEDSAVYLCASSFPGEGRVNTGELFFGEGSRLTVL.

Many counts were recorded for this clonotype. This rearrangement joins TRBV28 to TRBJ2-7, with TRBD1 matching over 8 bases. V was pared by 7 bases and J by 6 bases, with 5 bases of the junction left unmatched. Germline loops: CDR1 MDHEN, CDR2 SYDVKM. The length of the CDR3 is 12 residues. CDR3 in DNA: TGTGCCAGCACCAGCACAGGGGGCGAGCAGTACTTC. Its translation is CASTSTGGEQYF.

In this sample, this clonotype turned up many times. The chain uses TRBV7-2 and TRBJ2-7; a possible D gene is TRBD2 (6 bases). CDR1 and CDR2 (germline): SGHTA, FQGNSA. There are 15 residues in the CDR3. The V gene lost 0 bases and the J gene lost 4 bases, with 13 bases spanning the gap. The DNA for the CDR3 is TGTGCCAGCAGCTTAGCGGCGGGATGGACTTACGAGCAGTACTTC. Its translation: CASSLAAGWTYEQYF.

In its sample, this clonotype was seen many times. The junction departs from germline at one end; a sequencing error may be responsible. This chain links TRBV7-7 with TRBJ2-5; 9 positions match TRBD1. The CDR3 spans 13 residues. Germline assignment: CDR1 SSHAT and CDR2 FNYEAQ (reference sequence). The CDR3 region is CASSEDRGETQYF. CDR3 sequence (DNA): TGTGCTAGCAGCGAGGACAGGGGAGAGACCCAGTACTTC.

The chain is built from TRBV9 and TRBJ2-7; D is perhaps TRBD1 (5 bases). There are 14 residues in the CDR3. From germline, CDR1 is SGDLS and CDR2 YYNGEE. V was trimmed by 2 bases and J by 6 bases, leaving 15 bases between them. CDR3 DNA: TGTGCCAGCAGCGTCGGCTTACAAGGGGCCGAGCAGTACTTC. Translated: CASSVGLQGAEQYF.

V and J are TRBV18 and TRBJ2-2; D is possibly TRBD1 (6 bases). The CDR3 extends over 14 amino acids. Germline V gene sequence: CDR1 KGHSH, CDR2 LQKENI. Trimming left V 6 bases short and J 1 base short, with 9 bases between. CDR3 DNA sequence: TGTGCCAGCTCCCAGGACAGGAACACCGGGGAGCTGTTTTTT. Its protein is CASSQDRNTGELFF.